This T cell receptor beta chain is from a study of blood T cell repertoires in COVID-19. Across the study: Both acute and convalescent COVID-19 samples were obtained from the United States, Italy and Spain. PBMCs, B-cell-depleted T cells, or T cells were the source of the cDNA or gDNA that made up the material.

Authors' data handling: Counts of nucleated cells, estimated from reference gene primer amplification, were obtained. The table came from immunoSEQ multiplex PCR; TCRdb's copy has only in-frame clones and leaves some out. Clone size and V and J calls were adopted from that table, with D and trimming inferred from the DNA. The sample lists some 390,000 clones, around 90% occurring once. This clone was seen just once. Per germline, CDR1 LGHDT and CDR2 YNNKEL (reference sequence). The CDR3 spans 14 residues. The germline V and J ends were trimmed by 3 bases and 3 bases, with 9 bases remaining between them.

The TCR was taken from a human donor in a cohort sampled during active COVID-19. The sequencing input was peripheral blood. The rearrangement uses TRBV3-1 (or the pseudogene TRBV3-2) and TRBJ1-3, with D unclear. The CDR3 loop is CASSQVASGNTIYF. The DNA for the CDR3 is TGTGCCAGCAGCCAGGTGGCTAGTGGAAACACCATATATTTT.